The clone carrying this TCR beta chain was observed a few times. The germline V gene has CDR1 DFQATT and CDR2 SNEGSKA (reference sequence). CDR3 length equals 13 residues. With 5 bases removed from V and 1 base from J, the gap between germline ends came to 11 bases. The data were taken from a study of response to subunit inactivated influenza vaccine. TCRdb re-called the RT-PCR reads with MiXCR, one entry per CDR3 protein. The profile shows hundreds of thousands of distinct CDR3 sequences, around a sixth of them singletons. This specimen consisted of PBMCs from blood, obtained approximately 13 days after vaccination. The clonotype was recovered from a man between 45 and 60 years old who received an inactivated influenza vaccine. The chain couples TRBV20-1 to TRBJ1-1; no definite D call. For the CDR3, the DNA is TGCAGTGCTTACCAGCAGGCGAACACTGAAGCTTTCTTT. As protein: CSAYQQANTEAFF.